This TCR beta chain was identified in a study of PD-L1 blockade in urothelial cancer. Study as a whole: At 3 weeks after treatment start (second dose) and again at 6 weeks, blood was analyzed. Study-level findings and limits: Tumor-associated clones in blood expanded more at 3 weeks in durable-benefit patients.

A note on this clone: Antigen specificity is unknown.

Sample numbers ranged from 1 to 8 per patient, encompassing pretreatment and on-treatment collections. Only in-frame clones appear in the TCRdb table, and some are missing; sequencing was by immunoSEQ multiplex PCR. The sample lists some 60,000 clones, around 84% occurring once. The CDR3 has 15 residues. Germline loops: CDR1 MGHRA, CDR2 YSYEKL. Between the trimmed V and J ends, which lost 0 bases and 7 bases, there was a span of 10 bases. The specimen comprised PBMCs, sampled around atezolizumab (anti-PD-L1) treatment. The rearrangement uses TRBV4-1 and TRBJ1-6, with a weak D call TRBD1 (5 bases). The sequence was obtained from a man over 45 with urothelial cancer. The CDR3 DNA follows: TGCGCCAGCAGCCAAGACAGGGTTTGGAATTCACCCCTCCACTTT. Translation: CASSQDRVWNSPLHF.